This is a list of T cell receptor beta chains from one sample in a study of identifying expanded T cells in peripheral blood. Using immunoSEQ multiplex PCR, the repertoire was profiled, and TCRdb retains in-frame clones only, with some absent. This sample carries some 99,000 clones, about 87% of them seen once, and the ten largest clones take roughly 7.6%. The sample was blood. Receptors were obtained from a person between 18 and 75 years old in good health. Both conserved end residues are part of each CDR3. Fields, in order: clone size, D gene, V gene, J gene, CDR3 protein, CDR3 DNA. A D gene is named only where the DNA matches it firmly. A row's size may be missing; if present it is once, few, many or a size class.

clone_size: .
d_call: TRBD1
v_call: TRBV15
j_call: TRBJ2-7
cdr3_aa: CATSTRTGGYEQYF
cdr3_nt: TGTGCCACCAGCACGAGGACAGGGGGCTACGAGCAGTACTTC

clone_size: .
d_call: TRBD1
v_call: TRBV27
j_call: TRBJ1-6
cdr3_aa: CASSLSPGGGYSPLHF
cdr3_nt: TGTGCCAGCAGTTTATCACCAGGGGGCGGTTATTCACCCCTCCACTTT

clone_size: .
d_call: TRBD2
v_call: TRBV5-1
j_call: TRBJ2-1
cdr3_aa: CASRSSGRLSEQFF
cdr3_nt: TGCGCCAGCAGGTCGAGCGGGAGGCTCTCTGAGCAGTTCTTC

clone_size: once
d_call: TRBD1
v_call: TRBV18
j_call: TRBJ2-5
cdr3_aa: CASSPPLGQGQETQYF
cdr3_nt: TGTGCCAGCTCACCACCCCTAGGACAGGGACAAGAGACCCAGTACTTC

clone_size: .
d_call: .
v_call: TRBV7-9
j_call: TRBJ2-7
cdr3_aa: CASSLETYEQYF
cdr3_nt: TGTGCCAGCAGCTTAGAGACCTACGAGCAGTACTTC

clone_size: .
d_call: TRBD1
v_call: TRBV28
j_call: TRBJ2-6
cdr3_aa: CASQGAGANVLTF
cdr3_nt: TGTGCCAGCCAGGGGGCTGGGGCCAACGTCCTGACTTTC

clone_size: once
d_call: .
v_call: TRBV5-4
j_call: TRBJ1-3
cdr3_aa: CASSLGGQTAGNTIYF
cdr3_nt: TGTGCCAGCAGTTTAGGAGGGCAGACAGCTGGAAACACCATATATTTT

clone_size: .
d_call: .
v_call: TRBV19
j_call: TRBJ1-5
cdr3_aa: CASSIEGGTLNQPQHF
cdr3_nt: TGTGCCAGTAGTATAGAGGGTGGGACACTGAATCAGCCCCAGCATTTT

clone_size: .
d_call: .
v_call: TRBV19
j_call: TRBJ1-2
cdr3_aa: CASSTTPRAGYGYTF
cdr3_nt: TGTGCCAGTAGTACCACCCCGCGTGCAGGTTATGGCTACACCTTC

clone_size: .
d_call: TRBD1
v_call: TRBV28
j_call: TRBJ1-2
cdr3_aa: CASTTGGGYGYTF
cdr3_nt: TGTGCCAGTACCACAGGGGGCGGCTATGGCTACACCTTC

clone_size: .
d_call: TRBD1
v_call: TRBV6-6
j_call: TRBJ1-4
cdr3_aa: CASSYSYRGDEKLFF
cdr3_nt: TGTGCCAGCAGTTACAGCTACAGGGGGGATGAAAAACTGTTTTTT

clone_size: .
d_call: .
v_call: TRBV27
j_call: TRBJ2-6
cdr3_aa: CASSFAGRGGANVLTF
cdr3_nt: TGTGCCAGCAGTTTCGCCGGCCGCGGCGGGGCCAACGTCCTGACTTTC

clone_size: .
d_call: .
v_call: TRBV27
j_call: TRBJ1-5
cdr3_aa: CASSSREDQPQHF
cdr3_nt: TGTGCCAGCAGTTCGCGGGAGGATCAGCCCCAGCATTTT

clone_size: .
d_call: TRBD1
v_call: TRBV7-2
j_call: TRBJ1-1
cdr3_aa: CASSLGDRVTNTEAFF
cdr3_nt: TGTGCCAGCAGCTTAGGGGACAGGGTGACGAACACTGAAGCTTTCTTT

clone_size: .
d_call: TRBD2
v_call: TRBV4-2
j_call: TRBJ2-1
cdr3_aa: CASSQALGLAGGLNEQFF
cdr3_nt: TGTGCCAGCAGCCAAGCCCTTGGACTAGCGGGGGGGCTAAATGAGCAGTTCTTC

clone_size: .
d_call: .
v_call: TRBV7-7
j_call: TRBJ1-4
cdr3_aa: CASSLSTNEKLFF
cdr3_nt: TGTGCCAGCAGCCTATCAACTAATGAAAAACTGTTTTTT

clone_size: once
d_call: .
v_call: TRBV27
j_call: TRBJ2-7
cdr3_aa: CASRGISYEQYF
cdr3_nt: TGTGCCAGTAGGGGAATCTCCTACGAGCAGTACTTC

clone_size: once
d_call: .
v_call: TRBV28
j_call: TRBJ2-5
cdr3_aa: CASGESTEETQYF
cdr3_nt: TGTGCCAGCGGGGAGTCGACGGAAGAGACCCAGTACTTC

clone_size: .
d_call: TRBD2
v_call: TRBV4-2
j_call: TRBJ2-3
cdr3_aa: CASSQATSATTDTQYF
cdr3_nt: TGTGCCAGCAGCCAAGCGACTAGCGCGACCACAGATACGCAGTATTTT

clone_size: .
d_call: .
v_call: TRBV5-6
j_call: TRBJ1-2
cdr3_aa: CASSLKHGYTF
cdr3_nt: TGTGCCAGCAGCTTGAAACATGGCTACACCTTC

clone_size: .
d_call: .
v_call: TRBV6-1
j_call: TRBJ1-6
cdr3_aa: CASRRGGRDSPLHF
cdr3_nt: TGTGCCAGCAGGAGGGGGGGGCGCGATTCACCCCTCCACTTT

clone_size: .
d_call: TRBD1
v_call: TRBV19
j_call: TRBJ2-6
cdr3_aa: CASSIEPWTGRSGANVLTF
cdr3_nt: TGTGCCAGTAGTATAGAGCCTTGGACAGGCAGATCTGGGGCCAACGTCCTGACTTTC

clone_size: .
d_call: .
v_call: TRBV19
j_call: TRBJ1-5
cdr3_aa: CASSIGGSQPQHF
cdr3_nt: TGTGCCAGTAGTATTGGTGGTAGTCAGCCCCAGCATTTT

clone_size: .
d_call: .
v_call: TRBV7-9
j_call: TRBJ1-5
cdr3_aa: CASSLEGGTNNQPQHF
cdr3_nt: TGTGCCAGCAGCTTAGAGGGGGGGACAAACAATCAGCCCCAGCATTTT

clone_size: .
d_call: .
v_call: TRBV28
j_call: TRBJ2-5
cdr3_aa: CASSIDRGAGETQYF
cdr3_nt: TGTGCCAGCAGTATAGATCGGGGGGCTGGAGAGACCCAGTACTTC

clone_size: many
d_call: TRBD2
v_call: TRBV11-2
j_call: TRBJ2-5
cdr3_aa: CASRPQASGWQETQYF
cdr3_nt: TGTGCCAGCAGACCCCAGGCTAGCGGTTGGCAAGAGACCCAGTACTTC

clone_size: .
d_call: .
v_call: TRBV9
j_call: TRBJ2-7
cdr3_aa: CASSRDSLSSYEQYF
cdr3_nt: TGTGCCAGCAGCCGGGACTCCCTGAGCTCCTACGAGCAGTACTTC